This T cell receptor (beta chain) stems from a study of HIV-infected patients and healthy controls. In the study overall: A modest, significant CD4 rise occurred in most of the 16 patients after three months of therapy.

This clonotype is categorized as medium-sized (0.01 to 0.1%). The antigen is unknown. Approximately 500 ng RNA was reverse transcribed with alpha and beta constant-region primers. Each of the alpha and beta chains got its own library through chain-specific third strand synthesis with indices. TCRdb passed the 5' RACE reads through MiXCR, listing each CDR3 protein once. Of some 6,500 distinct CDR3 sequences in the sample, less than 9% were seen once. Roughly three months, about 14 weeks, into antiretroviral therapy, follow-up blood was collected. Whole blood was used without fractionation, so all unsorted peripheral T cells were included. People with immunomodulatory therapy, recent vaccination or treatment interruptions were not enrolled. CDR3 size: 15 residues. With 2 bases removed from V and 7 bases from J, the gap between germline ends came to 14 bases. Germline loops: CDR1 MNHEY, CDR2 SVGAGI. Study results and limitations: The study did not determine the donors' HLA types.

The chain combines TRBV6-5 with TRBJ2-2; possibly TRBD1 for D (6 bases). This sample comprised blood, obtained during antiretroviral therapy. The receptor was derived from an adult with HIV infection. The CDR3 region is CASSYTPGGDGELFF. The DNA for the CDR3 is TGTGCCAGCAGTTACACCCCTGGGGGCGACGGGGAGCTGTTTTTT.